One and the same sample provided the 7 T cell receptor beta chains below, sequenced in a study of T-cell memory formation after mild COVID-19. TCRdb re-derived calls from the 5' RACE reads in MiXCR, one entry per CDR3 protein. The sample lists 350,000 to 550,000 distinct CDR3 sequences; roughly 18% were seen once. Input material: PBMCs or a T cell subset sorted from them (not recorded which). The receptors were gathered from a man aged 18 to 30 who had mild COVID-19 (a few samples of this study predate the infection). Cell type and time point are not known.

The chain is built from TRBV9 and TRBJ1-6; a weak D match, TRBD1 (5 bases). Germline values: CDR1 SGDLS, CDR2 YYNGEE. V was trimmed by 2 bases and J by 6 bases, leaving 12 bases between them. The CDR3 extends over 15 amino acids. CDR3 bases: TGTGCCAGCAGCGTCGGGGCCTTTCTTAATTCACCCCTCCACTTT. Encoded protein: CASSVGAFLNSPLHF.

A few counts support this clonotype. The rearrangement uses TRBV20-1 and TRBJ2-7, with 7 bases identical to TRBD1. CDR3 length: 13 amino acids. Germline CDR1 reads DFQATT; CDR2 reads SNEGSKA (reference sequence). V lost 6 bases and J lost 3; bases outside the gene matches: 8. The CDR3 DNA is TGCAGTGCGACCGGGACAGCCTTCTACGAGCAGTACTTC. It codes for CSATGTAFYEQYF.

This clonotype has only a few counts. This CDR3 is CSVGLNLEAFF. CDR3 DNA: TGCAGCGTTGGACTGAATCTTGAAGCTTTCTTT. The rearrangement uses TRBV29-1 and TRBJ1-1; D not certain. Germline CDR1 reads SQVTM; CDR2 reads ANQGSEA. The CDR3 is 11 residues long. Trimming cost V 4 bases and J 7 bases, with 10 bases left between them.

The chain recombines TRBV2 with TRBJ2-6; possible D gene TRBD1, 7 bases. This CDR3 contains 17 residues. Germline V gives CDR1 SNHLY, CDR2 FYNNEI. V lost 5 bases to trimming and J lost 1 base, with 15 bases between them. In nucleotides, the CDR3 is TGTGCCAGCAGTATTAGGGCAGGGGGGTCTGGGGCCAACGTCCTGACTTTC. This sequence encodes CASSIRAGGSGANVLTF.

This clonotype was observed at least ten times. This sequence joins TRBV19 and TRBJ2-6, with D perhaps matching TRBD1 (5 bases). V dropped 6 bases and J dropped 4 bases, with 16 bases sitting between them. The germline V gene encodes CDR1 LNHDA and CDR2 SQIVND (reference sequence). This CDR3 has 16 amino acids. In DNA form, the CDR3 reads TGTGCCAGTAGCGCACAGGTTCTGGGAGGGGCCAACGTCCTGACTTTC. Its translation is CASSAQVLGGANVLTF.

This clonotype has at least ten counts. The chain is built from TRBV7-8 and TRBJ2-5, with TRBD2 identical over 11 bases. V trimming: 3 bases; J trimming: 4 bases; junction bases outside the gene matches: 10. Germline-derived CDR1 and CDR2 are SGHVS and FQNEAQ. The length of the CDR3 is 17 residues. The CDR3 protein is CASSLGGASGGLETQYF. The CDR3 DNA reads as TGTGCCAGCAGCTTGGGTGGTGCTAGCGGGGGGTTAGAGACCCAGTACTTC.

This clonotype has a handful of counts. This chain links TRBV24-1 with TRBJ2-5; no firm D call. V lost 0 bases and J 3 bases, leaving 10 bases between the germline ends. The CDR3 runs 15 residues. The germline CDR1 and CDR2 sequences are KGHDR and SFDVKD. The chain's CDR3 is CATSDLHVGKETQYF. CDR3 coding DNA: TGTGCCACCAGTGATTTGCACGTGGGGAAAGAGACCCAGTACTTC.